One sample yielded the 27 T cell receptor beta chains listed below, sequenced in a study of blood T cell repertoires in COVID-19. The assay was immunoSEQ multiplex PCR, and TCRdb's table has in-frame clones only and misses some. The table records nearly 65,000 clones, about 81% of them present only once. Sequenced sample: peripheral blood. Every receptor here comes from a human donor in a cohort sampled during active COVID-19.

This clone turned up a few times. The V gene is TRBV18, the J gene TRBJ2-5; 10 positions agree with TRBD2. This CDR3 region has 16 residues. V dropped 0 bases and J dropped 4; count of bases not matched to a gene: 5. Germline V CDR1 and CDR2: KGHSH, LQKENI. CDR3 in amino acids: CASSPPPAGGPETQYF. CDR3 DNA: TGTGCCAGCTCACCACCCCCAGCGGGAGGGCCAGAGACCCAGTACTTC.

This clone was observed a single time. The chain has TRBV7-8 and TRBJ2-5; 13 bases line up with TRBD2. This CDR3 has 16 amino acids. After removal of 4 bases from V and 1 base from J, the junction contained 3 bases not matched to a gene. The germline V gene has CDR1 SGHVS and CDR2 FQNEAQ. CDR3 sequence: CASSSRLAGGQETQYF. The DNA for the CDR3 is TGTGCCAGCAGCTCCAGACTAGCGGGGGGCCAAGAGACCCAGTACTTC.

The CDR3, as DNA: TGTGCCAGCAGCTTAGTGGCCGGGACAGGGCAGGGCTACACCTTC. Amino acid sequence: CASSLVAGTGQGYTF. J is TRBJ1-2 and V is TRBV11-2; TRBD1 matches 9 bases. Germline V gives CDR1 SGHAT, CDR2 FQNNGV. The CDR3 is 15 amino acids. After removal of 1 base from V and 8 bases from J, the junction contained 8 bases not matched to a gene.

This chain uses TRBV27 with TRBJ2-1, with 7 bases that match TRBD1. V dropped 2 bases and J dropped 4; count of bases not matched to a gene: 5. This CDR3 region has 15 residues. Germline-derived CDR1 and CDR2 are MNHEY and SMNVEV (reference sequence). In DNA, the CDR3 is TGTGCCAGCAGTTTAGGGCAGGGGGTATACAATGAGCAGTTCTTC. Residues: CASSLGQGVYNEQFF.

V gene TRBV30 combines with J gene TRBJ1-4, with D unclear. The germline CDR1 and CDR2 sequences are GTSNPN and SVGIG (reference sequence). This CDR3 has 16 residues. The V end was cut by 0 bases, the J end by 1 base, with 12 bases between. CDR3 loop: CAWSVLQALTNEKLFF. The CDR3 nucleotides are TGTGCCTGGAGTGTCCTGCAGGCCTTAACTAATGAAAAACTGTTTTTT.

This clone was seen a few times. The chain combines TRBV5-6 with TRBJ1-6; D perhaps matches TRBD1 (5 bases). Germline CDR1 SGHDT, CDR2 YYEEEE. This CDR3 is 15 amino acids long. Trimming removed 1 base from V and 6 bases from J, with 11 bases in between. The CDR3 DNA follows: TGTGCCAGCAGCTTGTGGGGGGGTTCTAATTCACCCCTCCACTTT. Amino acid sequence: CASSLWGGSNSPLHF.

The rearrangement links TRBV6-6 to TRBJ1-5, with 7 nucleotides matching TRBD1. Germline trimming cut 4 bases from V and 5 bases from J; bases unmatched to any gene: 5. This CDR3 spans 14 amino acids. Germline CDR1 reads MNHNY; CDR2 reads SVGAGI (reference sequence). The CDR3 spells CASSSRDSHQPQHF. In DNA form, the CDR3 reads TGTGCCAGCAGTTCCCGGGACAGCCATCAGCCCCAGCATTTT.

This chain's CDR3 is CASSWRAGPQTQYF. The CDR3 DNA reads as TGTGCCAGCAGTTGGAGGGCAGGCCCTCAGACCCAGTACTTC. V gene TRBV28 combines with J gene TRBJ2-5; TRBD2 is a possible D gene (6 bases). Per germline, CDR1 MDHEN and CDR2 SYDVKM. Trimming shortened V by 4 bases and J by 6 bases, and 15 bases separated the two germline ends. This CDR3 has 14 amino acids. Together with reference TRBV28 and TRBJ2-5, the CDR3 gives the full variable domain: DVKVTQSSRYLVKRTGEKVFLECVQDMDHENMFWYRQDPGLGLRLIYFSYDVKMKEKGDIPEGYSVSREKKERFSLILESASTNQTSMYLCASSWRAGPQTQYFGPGTRLLVL.

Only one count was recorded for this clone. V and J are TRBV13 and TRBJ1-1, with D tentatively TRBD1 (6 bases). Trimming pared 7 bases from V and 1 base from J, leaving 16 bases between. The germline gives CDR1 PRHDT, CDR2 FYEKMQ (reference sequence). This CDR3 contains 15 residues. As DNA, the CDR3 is TGTGCCAGCATCCAATCAGGGGAATGGAACACTGAAGCTTTCTTT. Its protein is CASIQSGEWNTEAFF.

Written as DNA, the CDR3 is TGTGCCAGCAGTGAAGCCCTAGGGACAGGGAATGAAAAACTGTTTTTT. Protein: CASSEALGTGNEKLFF. The chain couples TRBV2 to TRBJ1-4; TRBD1 matches 9 bases. Trimming cost V 0 bases and J 5 bases; bases outside gene matches: 4. The germline V gene encodes CDR1 SNHLY and CDR2 FYNNEI. This CDR3 spans 16 amino acids.

CDR3 sequence: CASSLVTVTYEQYF. The CDR3 coding sequence is TGTGCCAGCAGCTTGGTTACAGTTACCTACGAGCAGTACTTC. J is TRBJ2-7 and V is TRBV5-5; D is uncertain. CDR1 SGHKS and CDR2 YYEKEE come from the germline V gene (reference sequence). V lost 0 bases to trimming and J lost 2 bases, with 9 bases between them. This CDR3 has 14 amino acids.

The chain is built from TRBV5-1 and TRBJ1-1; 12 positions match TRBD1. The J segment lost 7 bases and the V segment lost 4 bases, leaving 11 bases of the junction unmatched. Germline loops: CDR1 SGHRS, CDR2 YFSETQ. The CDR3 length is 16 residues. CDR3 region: CASSVTPGTGGIEAFF. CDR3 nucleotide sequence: TGCGCCAGCAGCGTGACCCCCGGGACAGGGGGCATTGAAGCTTTCTTT.

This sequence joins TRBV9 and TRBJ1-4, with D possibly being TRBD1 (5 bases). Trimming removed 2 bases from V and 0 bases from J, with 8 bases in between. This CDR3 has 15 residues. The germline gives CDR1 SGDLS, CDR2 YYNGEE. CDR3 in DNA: TGTGCCAGCAGCGTCGGACACACAACTAATGAAAAACTGTTTTTT. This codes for CASSVGHTTNEKLFF.

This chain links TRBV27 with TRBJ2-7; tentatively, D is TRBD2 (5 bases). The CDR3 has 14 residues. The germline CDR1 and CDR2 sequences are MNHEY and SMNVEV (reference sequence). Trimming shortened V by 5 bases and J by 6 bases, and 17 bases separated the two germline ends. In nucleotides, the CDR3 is TGTGCCAGCAGTCCCCGGGGAGTAGTCGGCGAGCAGTACTTC. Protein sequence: CASSPRGVVGEQYF.

The CDR3 here is CASSYRPGGFYEQYF. CDR3 DNA: TGTGCCAGCAGTTATCGGCCAGGGGGATTCTACGAGCAGTACTTC. The rearrangement uses TRBV6-2 or TRBV6-3 and TRBJ2-7; the match to TRBD1 covers 7 bases. This CDR3 has 15 residues. V was clipped by 3 bases and J by 3 bases; unmatched bases: 8. The germline V gene has CDR1 MNHEY and CDR2 SVGEGT.

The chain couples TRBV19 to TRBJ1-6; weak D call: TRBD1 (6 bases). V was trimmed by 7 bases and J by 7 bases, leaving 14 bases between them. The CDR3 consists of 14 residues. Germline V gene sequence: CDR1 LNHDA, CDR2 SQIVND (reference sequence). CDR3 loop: CASTQGIRNSPLHF. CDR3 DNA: TGTGCCAGTACACAGGGAATCAGGAATTCACCCCTCCACTTT.

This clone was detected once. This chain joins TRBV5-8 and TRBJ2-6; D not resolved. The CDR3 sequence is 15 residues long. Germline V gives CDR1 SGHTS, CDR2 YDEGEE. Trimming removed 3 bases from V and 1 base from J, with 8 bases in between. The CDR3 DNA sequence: TGTGCCAGCAGCTCTTATTTGTCTGGGGCCAACGTCCTGACTTTC. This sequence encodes CASSSYLSGANVLTF.

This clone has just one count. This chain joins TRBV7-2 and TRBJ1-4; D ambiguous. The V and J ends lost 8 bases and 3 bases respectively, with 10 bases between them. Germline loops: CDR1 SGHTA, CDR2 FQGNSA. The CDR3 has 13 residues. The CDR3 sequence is CASGRSSNEKLFF. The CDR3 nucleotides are TGTGCCAGCGGTAGGAGCTCTAATGAAAAACTGTTTTTT.

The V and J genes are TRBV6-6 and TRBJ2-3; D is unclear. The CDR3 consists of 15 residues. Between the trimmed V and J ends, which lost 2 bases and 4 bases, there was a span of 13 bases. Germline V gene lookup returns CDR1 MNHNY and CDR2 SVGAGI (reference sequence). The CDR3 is CASSYGANGADTQYF. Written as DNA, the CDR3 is TGTGCCAGCAGTTACGGAGCGAATGGAGCAGATACGCAGTATTTT.

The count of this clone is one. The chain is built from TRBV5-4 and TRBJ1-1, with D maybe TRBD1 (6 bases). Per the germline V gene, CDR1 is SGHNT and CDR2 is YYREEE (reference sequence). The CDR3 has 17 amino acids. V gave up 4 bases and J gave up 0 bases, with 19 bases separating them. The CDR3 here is CASSPRTELDLNTEAFF. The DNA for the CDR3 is TGTGCCAGCAGCCCGAGGACAGAGCTTGACCTGAACACTGAAGCTTTCTTT. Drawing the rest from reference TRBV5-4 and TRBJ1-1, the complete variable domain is ETGVTQSPTHLIKTRGQQVTLRCSSQSGHNTVSWYQQALGQGPQFIFQYYREEENGRGNFPPRFSGLQFPNYSSELNVNALELDDSALYLCASSPRTELDLNTEAFFGQGTRLTVV.

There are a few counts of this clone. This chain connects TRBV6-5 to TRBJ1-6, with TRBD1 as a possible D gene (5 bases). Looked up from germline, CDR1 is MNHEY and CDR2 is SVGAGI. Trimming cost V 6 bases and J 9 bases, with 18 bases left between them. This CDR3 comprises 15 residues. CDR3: CASRPQGASGSPLHF. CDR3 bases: TGTGCCAGCAGGCCTCAAGGGGCTAGTGGTTCACCCCTCCACTTT.

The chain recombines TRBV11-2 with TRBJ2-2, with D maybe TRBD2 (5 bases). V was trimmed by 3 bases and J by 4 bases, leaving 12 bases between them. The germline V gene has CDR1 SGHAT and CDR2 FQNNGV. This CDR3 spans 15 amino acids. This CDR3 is CASSLGGWVTGELFF. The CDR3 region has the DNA TGTGCCAGCAGCTTGGGCGGGTGGGTCACCGGGGAGCTGTTTTTT.

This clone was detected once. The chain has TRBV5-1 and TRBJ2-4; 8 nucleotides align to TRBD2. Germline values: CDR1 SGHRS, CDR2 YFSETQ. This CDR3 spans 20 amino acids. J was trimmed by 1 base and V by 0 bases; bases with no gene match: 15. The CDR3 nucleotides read TGCGCCAGCAGCTTGGTGGGCGAGCGGGAGACGATAGTCGCCAAAAACATTCAGTACTTC. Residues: CASSLVGERETIVAKNIQYF.

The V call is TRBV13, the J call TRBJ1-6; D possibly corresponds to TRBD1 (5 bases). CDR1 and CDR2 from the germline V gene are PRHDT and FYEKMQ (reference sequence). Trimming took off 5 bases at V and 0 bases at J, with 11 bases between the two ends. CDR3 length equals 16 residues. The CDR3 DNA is TGTGCCAGCAGCCCAGACGGGGGCTCCTATAATTCACCCCTCCACTTT. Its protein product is CASSPDGGSYNSPLHF.

The CDR3 protein is CASSEDPSGLDEQYF. As DNA, the CDR3 is TGTGCCAGTAGTGAGGACCCTTCGGGACTCGACGAGCAGTACTTC. The J gene is TRBJ2-7, the V gene TRBV19; D possibly corresponds to TRBD2 (6 bases). V dropped 5 bases and J dropped 5 bases, with 19 bases sitting between them. This CDR3 has 15 amino acids. The germline V gene encodes CDR1 LNHDA and CDR2 SQIVND (reference sequence).

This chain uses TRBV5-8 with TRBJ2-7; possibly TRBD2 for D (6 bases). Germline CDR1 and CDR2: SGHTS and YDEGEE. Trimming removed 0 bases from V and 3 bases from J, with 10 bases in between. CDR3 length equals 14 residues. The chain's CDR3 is CASSLADGGYEQYF. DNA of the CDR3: TGTGCCAGCAGCTTGGCTGACGGGGGCTACGAGCAGTACTTC.

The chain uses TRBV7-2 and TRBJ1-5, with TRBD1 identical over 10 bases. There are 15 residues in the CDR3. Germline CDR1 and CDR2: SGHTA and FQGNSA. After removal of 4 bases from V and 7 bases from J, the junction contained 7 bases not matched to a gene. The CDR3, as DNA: TGTGCCAGCAGCTCCAGACAGGGGGCTACGCAGCCCCAGCATTTT. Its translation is CASSSRQGATQPQHF. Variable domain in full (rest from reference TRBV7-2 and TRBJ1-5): GAGVSQSPSNKVTEKGKDVELRCDPISGHTALYWYRQSLGQGLEFLIYFQGNSAPDKSGLPSDRFSAERTGGSVSTLTIQRTQQEDSAVYLCASSSRQGATQPQHFGDGTRLSIL.